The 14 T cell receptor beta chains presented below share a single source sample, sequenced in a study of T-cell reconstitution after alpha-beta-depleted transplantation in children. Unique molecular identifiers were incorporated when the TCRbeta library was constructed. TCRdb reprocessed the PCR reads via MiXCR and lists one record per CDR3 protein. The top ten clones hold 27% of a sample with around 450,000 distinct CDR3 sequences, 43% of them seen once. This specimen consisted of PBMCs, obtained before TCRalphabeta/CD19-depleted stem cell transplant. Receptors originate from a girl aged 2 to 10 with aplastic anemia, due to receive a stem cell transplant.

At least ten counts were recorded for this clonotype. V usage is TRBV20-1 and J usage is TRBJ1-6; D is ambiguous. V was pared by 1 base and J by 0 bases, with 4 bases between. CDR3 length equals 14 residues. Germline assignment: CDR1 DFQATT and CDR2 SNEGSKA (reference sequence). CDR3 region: CSARGISYNSPLHF. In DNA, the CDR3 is TGCAGTGCTAGAGGAATCTCCTATAATTCACCCCTCCACTTT.

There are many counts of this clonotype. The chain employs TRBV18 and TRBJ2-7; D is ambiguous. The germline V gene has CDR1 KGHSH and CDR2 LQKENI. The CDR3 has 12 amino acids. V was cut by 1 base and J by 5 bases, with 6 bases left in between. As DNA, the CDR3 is TGTGCCAGCTCACCACAAAAAAACGAGCAGTACTTC. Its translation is CASSPQKNEQYF.

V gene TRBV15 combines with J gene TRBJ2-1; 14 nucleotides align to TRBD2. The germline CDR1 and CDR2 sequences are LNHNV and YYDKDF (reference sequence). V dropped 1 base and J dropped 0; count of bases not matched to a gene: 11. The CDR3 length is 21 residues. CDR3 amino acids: CATSRAGLAGVKGRSYNEQFF. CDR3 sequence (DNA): TGTGCCACCAGCAGAGCGGGACTAGCGGGAGTAAAGGGGCGCTCCTACAATGAGCAGTTCTTC.

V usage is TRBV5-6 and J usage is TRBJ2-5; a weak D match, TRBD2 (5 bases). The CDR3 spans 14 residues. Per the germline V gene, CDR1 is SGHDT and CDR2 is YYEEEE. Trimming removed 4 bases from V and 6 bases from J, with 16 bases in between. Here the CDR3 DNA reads TGTGCCAGCAGCATTCCGGGATTCGCGAAGACCCAGTACTTC. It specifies CASSIPGFAKTQYF.

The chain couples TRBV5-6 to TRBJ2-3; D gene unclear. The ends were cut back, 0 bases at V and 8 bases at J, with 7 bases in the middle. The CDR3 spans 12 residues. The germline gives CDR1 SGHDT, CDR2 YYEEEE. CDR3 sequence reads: CASSLDLVTQYF. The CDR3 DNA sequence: TGTGCCAGCAGCTTGGATTTGGTTACGCAGTATTTT.

In DNA form, the CDR3 reads TGTGCCAGTAGTGCCCGACTGGGAACCGGGGAGCTGTTTTTT. It translates to CASSARLGTGELFF. This chain links TRBV19 with TRBJ2-2; D remains unclear. CDR1 is LNHDA and CDR2 is SQIVND in the germline V gene (reference sequence). Trimming took 5 bases from V and 5 from J, leaving 12 bases between them. This CDR3 is 14 amino acids long.

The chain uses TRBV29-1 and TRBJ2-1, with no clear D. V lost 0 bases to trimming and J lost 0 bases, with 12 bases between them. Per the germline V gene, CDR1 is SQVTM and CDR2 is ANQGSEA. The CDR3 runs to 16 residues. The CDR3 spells CSVEDRHLSSYNEQFF. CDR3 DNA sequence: TGCAGCGTTGAAGATCGGCACCTATCCTCCTACAATGAGCAGTTCTTC.

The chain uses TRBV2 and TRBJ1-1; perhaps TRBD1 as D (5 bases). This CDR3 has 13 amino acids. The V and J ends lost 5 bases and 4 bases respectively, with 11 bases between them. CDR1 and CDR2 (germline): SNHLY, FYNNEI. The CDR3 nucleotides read TGTGCCAGCAGTTTCAGGGTCTCCACTGAAGCTTTCTTT. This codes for CASSFRVSTEAFF.

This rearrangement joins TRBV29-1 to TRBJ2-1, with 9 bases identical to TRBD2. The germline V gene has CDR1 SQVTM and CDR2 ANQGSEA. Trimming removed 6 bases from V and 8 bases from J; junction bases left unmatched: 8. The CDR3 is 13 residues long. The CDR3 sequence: CSVLGLAFDEQFF. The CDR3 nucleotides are TGCAGCGTATTGGGACTAGCCTTCGATGAGCAGTTCTTC.

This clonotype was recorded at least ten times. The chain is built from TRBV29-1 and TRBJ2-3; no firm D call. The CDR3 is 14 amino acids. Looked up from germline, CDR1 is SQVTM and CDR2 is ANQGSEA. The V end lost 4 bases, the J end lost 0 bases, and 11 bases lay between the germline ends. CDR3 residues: CSVARSGSTDTQYF. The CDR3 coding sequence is TGCAGCGTTGCCCGGTCGGGCAGCACAGATACGCAGTATTTT.

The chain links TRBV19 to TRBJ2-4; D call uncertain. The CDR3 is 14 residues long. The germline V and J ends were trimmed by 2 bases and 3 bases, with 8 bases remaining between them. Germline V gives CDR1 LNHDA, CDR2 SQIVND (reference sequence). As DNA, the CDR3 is TGTGCCAGTAGTATAATCTGGGGCAAAAACATTCAGTACTTC. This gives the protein CASSIIWGKNIQYF. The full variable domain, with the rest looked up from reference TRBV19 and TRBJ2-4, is DGGITQSPKYLFRKEGQNVTLSCEQNLNHDAMYWYRQDPGQGLRLIYYSQIVNDFQKGDIAEGYSVSREKKESFPLTVTSAQKNPTAFYLCASSIIWGKNIQYFGAGTRLSVL.

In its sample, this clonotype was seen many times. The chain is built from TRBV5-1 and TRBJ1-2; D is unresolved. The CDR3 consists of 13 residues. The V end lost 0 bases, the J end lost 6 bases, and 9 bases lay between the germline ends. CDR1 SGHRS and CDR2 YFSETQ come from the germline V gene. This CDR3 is CASSLESLHGYTF. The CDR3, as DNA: TGCGCCAGCAGCTTGGAGTCTCTTCATGGCTACACCTTC.

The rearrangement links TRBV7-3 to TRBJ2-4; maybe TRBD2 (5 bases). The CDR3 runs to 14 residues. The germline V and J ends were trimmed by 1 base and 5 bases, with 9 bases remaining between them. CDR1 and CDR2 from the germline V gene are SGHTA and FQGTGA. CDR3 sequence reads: CASSLSPGENIQYF. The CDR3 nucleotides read TGTGCCAGCAGCTTAAGCCCCGGGGAAAACATTCAGTACTTC.

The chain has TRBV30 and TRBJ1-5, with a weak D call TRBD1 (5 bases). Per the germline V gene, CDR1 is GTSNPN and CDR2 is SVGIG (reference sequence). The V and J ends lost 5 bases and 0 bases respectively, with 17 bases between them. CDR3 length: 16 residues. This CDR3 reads CAWRPGPRDSNQPQHF. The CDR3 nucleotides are TGTGCCTGGCGGCCAGGGCCCCGAGATAGCAATCAGCCCCAGCATTTT.